The 23 T cell receptor beta chains below were found in one sample sequenced in a study of blood T cell repertoires in COVID-19. Generated by immunoSEQ multiplex PCR, the TCRdb table keeps only in-frame clones and is missing some. The sample has over 130,000 clones; approximately 88% are singletons. Material: peripheral blood. Every receptor here comes from a man in his 70s with acute or convalescent COVID-19.

This clone came up a few times. The rearrangement uses TRBV27 and TRBJ1-5, with D uncertain. The germline V and J ends were trimmed by 3 bases and 9 bases, with 15 bases remaining between them. The CDR3 is made up of 14 amino acids. Germline V lookup: CDR1 MNHEY, CDR2 SMNVEV (reference sequence). The CDR3 DNA reads as TGTGCCAGCAGTTTCACCGCCCCCGGCGGGCCCCAGCATTTT. Protein: CASSFTAPGGPQHF.

The chain links TRBV4-1 to TRBJ2-3, with 10 positions matching TRBD2. With 0 bases clipped from V and 4 bases from J, the junction kept 10 bases outside the gene matches. The CDR3 contains 18 residues. Germline lookup yields CDR1 MGHRA and CDR2 YSYEKL. The CDR3 is CASSQDGQRGGLPDTQYF. CDR3 nucleotides: TGCGCCAGCAGCCAAGATGGTCAGCGGGGGGGCCTTCCAGATACGCAGTATTTT.

The DNA of the CDR3 is TGTGCCAGCAGCTTAGATGGTCAGGGCGGGGAGAGGTGGGAGACCCAGTACTTC. It encodes CASSLDGQGGERWETQYF. This chain joins TRBV11-2 and TRBJ2-5; D is perhaps TRBD2 (6 bases). The CDR3 totals 18 residues. Trimming took 0 bases from V and 5 from J, leaving 22 bases between them. CDR1 is SGHAT, CDR2 FQNNGV, per germline.

The rearrangement joins TRBV7-9 to TRBJ2-7, with TRBD1 matching over 10 bases. V lost 5 bases to trimming and J lost 6 bases; unmatched junction nucleotides: 13. Germline assignment: CDR1 SEHNR and CDR2 FQNEAQ (reference sequence). This CDR3 region has 16 residues. CDR3 nucleotide sequence: TGTGCCAGCAGCGTCCTCCCGGGACAGGGGAGAGGCGAGCAGTACTTC. This codes for CASSVLPGQGRGEQYF.

V and J are TRBV6-5 and TRBJ2-3, with TRBD1 matching over 9 bases. CDR3 size: 14 residues. Germline assignment: CDR1 MNHEY and CDR2 SVGAGI. V shed 7 bases and J 2 bases; nucleotides not matched to a gene: 4. The CDR3 here is CASTRDRATDTQYF. For the CDR3, the DNA is TGTGCCAGCACTCGGGACAGGGCCACAGATACGCAGTATTTT.

The genes are TRBV28 and TRBJ2-5, with 7 nucleotides matching TRBD2. CDR3 length: 15 residues. Germline CDR1 reads MDHEN; CDR2 reads SYDVKM. Losses at the gene ends were 4 bases for V and 3 bases for J; bases not matched to a gene: 8. The CDR3 loop reads CASSSQAGFKETQYF. CDR3 nucleotide sequence: TGTGCCAGCAGTTCCCAAGCGGGATTCAAAGAGACCCAGTACTTC.

Only a few counts were recorded for this clone. The rearrangement links TRBV10-2 to TRBJ1-6; D gene unclear. The CDR3 length is 13 residues. Germline lookup yields CDR1 WSHSY and CDR2 SAAADI. V dropped 7 bases and J dropped 10 bases, with 14 bases sitting between them. Here the CDR3 DNA reads TGCGCCAGCATGTTGTCAGGAGGCTCACCCCTCCACTTT. It translates to CASMLSGGSPLHF.

This chain uses TRBV2 with TRBJ1-5; TRBD1 aligns across 7 bases. V dropped 4 bases and J dropped 4; count of bases not matched to a gene: 7. This CDR3 spans 15 amino acids. Germline CDR1 is SNHLY and CDR2 is FYNNEI. CDR3 residues: CASSAMGDRNQPQHF. CDR3 DNA sequence: TGTGCCAGCAGTGCGATGGGGGACAGAAATCAGCCCCAGCATTTT. The variable domain in full, completed from reference TRBV2 and TRBJ1-5, reads EPEVTQTPSHQVTQMGQEVILRCVPISNHLYFYWYRQILGQKVEFLVSFYNNEISEKSEIFDDQFSVERPDGSNFTLKIRSTKLEDSAMYFCASSAMGDRNQPQHFGDGTRLSIL.

V usage is TRBV5-4 and J usage is TRBJ2-3, with 7 bases that match TRBD1. The trim removed 2 bases at V and 3 bases at J, leaving 18 bases unmatched. This CDR3 contains 19 residues. The germline CDR1 and CDR2 sequences are SGHNT and YYREEE (reference sequence). In nucleotides, the CDR3 is TGTGCCAGCAGCTTTGGGCCTTTGAGGGGGCGAAGGGAGACAGATACGCAGTATTTT. This encodes CASSFGPLRGRRETDTQYF.

The chain's CDR3 is CASSQGFFSSGEYNEQFF. As DNA, the CDR3 is TGTGCCAGCAGTCAAGGTTTTTTTTCTAGCGGAGAATACAATGAGCAGTTCTTC. The chain recombines TRBV11-3 with TRBJ2-1; 7 positions match TRBD2. V lost 6 bases to trimming and J lost 4 bases; unmatched junction nucleotides: 18. The length of the CDR3 is 18 residues. Germline CDR1 is SGHNT and CDR2 is YENEEA.

This clone was detected only once. The chain has TRBV6-1 and TRBJ2-7; tentatively, D is TRBD1 (5 bases). V was pared by 3 bases and J by 10 bases, with 25 bases between. The CDR3 is made up of 16 amino acids. CDR1 and CDR2 from the germline V gene are MNHNS and SASEGT. Here the CDR3 reads CASSEVQGRGQPLQYF. Here the CDR3 DNA reads TGTGCCAGCAGTGAGGTCCAAGGAAGGGGCCAACCGCTTCAGTACTTC.

CDR3 sequence reads: CASGDLGGDSPLHF. For the CDR3, the DNA is TGTGCCAGCGGGGACCTAGGGGGGGATTCACCCCTCCACTTT. This chain links TRBV6-5 with TRBJ1-6; D perhaps matches TRBD1 (6 bases). Germline V gene lookup returns CDR1 MNHEY and CDR2 SVGAGI. The CDR3 contains 14 residues. V was shortened by 8 bases and J by 8 bases, with 16 bases between the two germline ends.

The V call is TRBV7-9, the J call TRBJ2-2; TRBD2 aligns across 7 bases. Trimming at V came to 6 bases and at J to 2 bases, leaving 6 bases not matched to a gene. Germline CDR1 SEHNR, CDR2 FQNEAQ (reference sequence). CDR3 length: 15 amino acids. CDR3 residues: CASRKTSVNTGELFF. The CDR3 nucleotides are TGTGCCAGCAGAAAAACTAGCGTCAACACCGGGGAGCTGTTTTTT.

About this clone itself: A junction boundary mismatches the germline segment, possibly from a read error. This chain joins TRBV7-7 and TRBJ2-5, with D possibly TRBD2 on 7 matching bases. The CDR3 sequence is 15 residues long. Germline V gene sequence: CDR1 SSHAT, CDR2 FNYEAQ (reference sequence). CDR3 in amino acids: CASSLGGGNQETQYF. DNA of the CDR3: TGTGCTAGCAGCTTAGGGGGGGGCAACCAAGAGACCCAGTACTTC.

V gene TRBV27 combines with J gene TRBJ2-1; possible D gene TRBD2, 6 bases. Germline values: CDR1 MNHEY, CDR2 SMNVEV (reference sequence). The V and J ends lost 5 bases and 2 bases respectively, with 16 bases between them. The CDR3 extends over 16 amino acids. CDR3 bases: TGTGCCAGCAGTCCACCCCCGGGGGAGGCCTACAATGAGCAGTTCTTC. Protein: CASSPPPGEAYNEQFF.

This chain connects TRBV18 to TRBJ2-2, with D perhaps matching TRBD2 (6 bases). The ends were cut back, 4 bases at V and 1 base at J, with 13 bases in the middle. The CDR3 contains 16 residues. The germline V gene has CDR1 KGHSH and CDR2 LQKENI. The CDR3 bases are TGTGCCAGCTCACTTAGCGGAGACAGGAACACCGGGGAGCTGTTTTTT. Translation: CASSLSGDRNTGELFF. The entire variable domain, with the rest obtained from reference TRBV18 and TRBJ2-2, is as follows: NAGVMQNPRHLVRRRGQEARLRCSPMKGHSHVYWYRQLPEEGLKFMVYLQKENIIDESGMPKERFSAEFPKEGPSILRIQQVVRGDSAAYFCASSLSGDRNTGELFFGEGSRLTVL.

This clone appeared a single time. The chain joins TRBV3-1 (or the pseudogene TRBV3-2) to TRBJ1-3; no firm D call. Trimming removed 3 bases at V and 9 bases at J, with 9 bases between. Looked up from germline, CDR1 is LGHDT and CDR2 is YNNKEL (reference sequence). CDR3 length: 12 residues. The CDR3 loop reads CASSQWAGTIYF. The DNA of the CDR3 is TGTGCCAGCAGCCAGTGGGCCGGCACCATATATTTT.

This chain links TRBV29-1 with TRBJ2-5; D call uncertain. V lost 2 bases, J lost 1 base, and 17 bases lay in between. The CDR3 length is 16 residues. Germline lookup yields CDR1 SQVTM and CDR2 ANQGSEA. CDR3 residues: CSVESGFVGSQETQYF. The CDR3 nucleotides are TGCAGCGTTGAATCCGGTTTTGTGGGCAGCCAAGAGACCCAGTACTTC.

CDR3 amino acids: CASSPGLLFEQYF. The DNA for the CDR3 is TGTGCCAGCAGCCCGGGACTACTTTTCGAGCAGTACTTC. The rearrangement uses TRBV3-1 (or the pseudogene TRBV3-2) and TRBJ2-7; 7 nucleotides match TRBD2. CDR3 length equals 13 residues. The V gene's germline CDR1 is LGHDT and CDR2 YNNKEL (reference sequence). The ends lost 4 bases at V and 6 bases at J; junction bases unmatched: 6.

V and J are TRBV6-5 and TRBJ1-2; 7 nucleotides agree with TRBD1. V shed 8 bases and J 5 bases; nucleotides not matched to a gene: 8. The CDR3 extends over 13 amino acids. The germline CDR1 and CDR2 sequences are MNHEY and SVGAGI. This CDR3 is CASQTGFGYGYTF. In DNA form, the CDR3 reads TGTGCCAGCCAGACAGGGTTTGGGTATGGCTACACCTTC.

Many counts were recorded for this clone. This chain links TRBV28 with TRBJ1-2; TRBD1 agrees at 12 bases. There are 14 residues in the CDR3. With V trimmed by 5 bases and J by 13 bases, 11 bases remained unmatched. Germline V gene sequence: CDR1 MDHEN, CDR2 SYDVKM. Here the CDR3 reads CASSPSGTGGKSTF. CDR3 nucleotide sequence: TGTGCCAGCAGTCCATCCGGGACAGGGGGCAAAAGCACCTTC.

The V call is TRBV10-3, the J call TRBJ2-1; 7 positions match TRBD1. This CDR3 contains 15 residues. CDR1 ENHRY and CDR2 SYGVKD come from the germline V gene. With V trimmed by 8 bases and J by 0 bases, 7 bases remained unmatched. The DNA of the CDR3 is TGTGCCATCGCCAGACAGGGCAGCTCCTACAATGAGCAGTTCTTC. This gives the protein CAIARQGSSYNEQFF.

Only one count was recorded for this clone. V is TRBV7-9 and J is TRBJ2-3; 7 bases match TRBD2. This CDR3 spans 16 amino acids. Germline V gives CDR1 SEHNR, CDR2 FQNEAQ (reference sequence). V shed 5 bases and J 3 bases; nucleotides not matched to a gene: 11. DNA for the CDR3: TGTGCCAGCAGCGTGACCCAGCGGGGAAGTACAGATACGCAGTATTTT. Translation gives CASSVTQRGSTDTQYF. Full variable domain (outside the CDR3, taken from reference TRBV7-9 and TRBJ2-3): DTGVSQNPRHKITKRGQNVTFRCDPISEHNRLYWYRQTLGQGPEFLTYFQNEAQLEKSRLLSDRFSAERPKGSFSTLEIQRTEQGDSAMYLCASSVTQRGSTDTQYFGPGTRLTVL.